This TCR beta chain was sequenced during a study of OX40 agonist ivuxolimab in advanced cancers. The repertoire was sequenced with immunoSEQ multiplex PCR; TCRdb's copy has only in-frame clones and lacks some. This sample yields about 80,000 clones, of which 80% to 90% are seen a single time; around 0.31% belongs to the top ten. This receptor was obtained from an adult with an advanced solid tumor such as melanoma, head and neck, liver or kidney cancer. The sample consisted of CD4+ or CD8+ T cells sorted from blood, taken in a trial of the OX40 agonist ivuxolimab.

The CDR3 sequence: CASSSSSLEQYF. CDR3 coding DNA: TGTGCCAGCAGCTCTTCAAGCCTCGAGCAGTACTTC. J is TRBJ2-5 and V is TRBV7-2, with unresolved D. The assigned J gene may be wrong: the sequence end matches TRBJ2-7 better. Germline V CDR1 and CDR2: SGHTA, FQGNSA. CDR3 length: 12 amino acids.